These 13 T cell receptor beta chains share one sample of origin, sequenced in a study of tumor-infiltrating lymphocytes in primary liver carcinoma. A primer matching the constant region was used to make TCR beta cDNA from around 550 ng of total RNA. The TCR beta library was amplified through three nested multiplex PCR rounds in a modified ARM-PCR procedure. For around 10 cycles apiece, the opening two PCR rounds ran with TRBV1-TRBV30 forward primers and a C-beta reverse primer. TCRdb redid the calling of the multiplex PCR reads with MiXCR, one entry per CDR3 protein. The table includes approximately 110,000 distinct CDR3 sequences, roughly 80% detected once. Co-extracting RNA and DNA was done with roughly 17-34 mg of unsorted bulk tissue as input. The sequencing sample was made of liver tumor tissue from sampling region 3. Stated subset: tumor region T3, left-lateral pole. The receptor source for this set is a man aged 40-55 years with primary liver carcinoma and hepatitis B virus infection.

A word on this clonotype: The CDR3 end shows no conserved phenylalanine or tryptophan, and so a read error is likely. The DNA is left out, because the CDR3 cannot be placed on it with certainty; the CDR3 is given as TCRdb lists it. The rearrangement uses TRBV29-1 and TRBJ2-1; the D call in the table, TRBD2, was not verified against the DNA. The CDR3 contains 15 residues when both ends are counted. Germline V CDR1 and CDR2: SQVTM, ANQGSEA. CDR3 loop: CSVELAGGFYNEQFL.

This CDR3 reads CAISEPTGKPQHF. The CDR3 DNA is TGTGCCATCAGTGAGCCGACAGGTAAGCCCCAGCATTTT. V usage is TRBV10-3 and J usage is TRBJ1-5; maybe TRBD1 (6 bases). The CDR3 consists of 13 residues. CDR1 is ENHRY and CDR2 is SYGVKD in the germline V gene. The V end was cut by 2 bases, the J end by 8 bases, with 10 bases between.

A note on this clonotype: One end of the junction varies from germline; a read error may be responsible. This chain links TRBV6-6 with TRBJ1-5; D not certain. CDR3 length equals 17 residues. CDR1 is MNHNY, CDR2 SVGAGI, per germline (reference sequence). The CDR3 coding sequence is TGTGCCAGCAGCCCCCACCTGCACGATCGTTTCAATCAGCCCCAACATTTT. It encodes CASSPHLHDRFNQPQHF.

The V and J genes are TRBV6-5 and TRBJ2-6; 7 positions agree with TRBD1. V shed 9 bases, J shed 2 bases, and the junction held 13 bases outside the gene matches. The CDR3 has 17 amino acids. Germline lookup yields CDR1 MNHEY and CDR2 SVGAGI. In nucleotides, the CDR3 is TGTGCCAGTATTTCCCGGACAGGTAGCCCTGGGGCCAACGTCCTGACTTTC. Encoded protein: CASISRTGSPGANVLTF.

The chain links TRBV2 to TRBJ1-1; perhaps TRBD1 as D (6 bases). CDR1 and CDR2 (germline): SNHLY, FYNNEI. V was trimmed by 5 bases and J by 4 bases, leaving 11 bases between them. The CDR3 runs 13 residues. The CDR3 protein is CASSCGGGTEAFF. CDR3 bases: TGTGCCAGCAGTTGTGGAGGGGGCACTGAAGCTTTCTTT.

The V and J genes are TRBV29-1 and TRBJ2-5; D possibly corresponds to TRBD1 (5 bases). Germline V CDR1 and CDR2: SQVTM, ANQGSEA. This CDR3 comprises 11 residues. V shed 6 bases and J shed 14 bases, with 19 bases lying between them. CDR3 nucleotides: TGCAGCGTGGGGCCGATAGAAACCTATTACTTC. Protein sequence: CSVGPIETYYF.

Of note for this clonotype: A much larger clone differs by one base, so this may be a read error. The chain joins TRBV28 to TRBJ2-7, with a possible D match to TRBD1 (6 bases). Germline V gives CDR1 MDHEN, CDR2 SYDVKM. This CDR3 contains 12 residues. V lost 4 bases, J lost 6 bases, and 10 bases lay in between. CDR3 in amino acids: CASSSPRGEQYF. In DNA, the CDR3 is TGTGCCAGCAGTTCCCCCAGGGGCGAGCAGTACTTC.

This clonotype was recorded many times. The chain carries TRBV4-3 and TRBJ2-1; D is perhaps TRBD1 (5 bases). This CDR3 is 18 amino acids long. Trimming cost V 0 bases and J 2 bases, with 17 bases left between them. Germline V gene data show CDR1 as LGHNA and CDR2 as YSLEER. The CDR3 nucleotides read TGCGCCAGCAGCCAAGATCAGGGAAGAGTCGGCCCCTACAATGAGCAGTTCTTC. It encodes CASSQDQGRVGPYNEQFF.

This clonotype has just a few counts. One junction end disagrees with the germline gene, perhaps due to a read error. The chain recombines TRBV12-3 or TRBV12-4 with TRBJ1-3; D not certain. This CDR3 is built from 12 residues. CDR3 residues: CTSSLQRNTIYF. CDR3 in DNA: TGTACCAGCAGTTTACAAAGAAACACCATATATTTC.

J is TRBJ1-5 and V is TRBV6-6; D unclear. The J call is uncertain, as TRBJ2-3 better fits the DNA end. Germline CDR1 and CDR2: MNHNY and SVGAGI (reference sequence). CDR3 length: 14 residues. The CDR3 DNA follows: TGTGCCAGCAGTTACGATCAATTCAATCAGCCCCAGTATTTT. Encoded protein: CASSYDQFNQPQYF.

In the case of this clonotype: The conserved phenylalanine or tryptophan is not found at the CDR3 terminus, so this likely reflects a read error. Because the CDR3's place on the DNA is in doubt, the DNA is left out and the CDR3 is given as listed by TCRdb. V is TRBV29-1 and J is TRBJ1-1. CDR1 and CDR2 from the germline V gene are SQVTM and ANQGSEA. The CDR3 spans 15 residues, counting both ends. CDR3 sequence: CSVGEGWGTNTESFS.

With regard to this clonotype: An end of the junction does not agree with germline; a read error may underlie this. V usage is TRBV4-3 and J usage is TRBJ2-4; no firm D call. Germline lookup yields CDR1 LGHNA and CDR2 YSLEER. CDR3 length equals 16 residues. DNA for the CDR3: TGCACCAGTAGCCAAGAAGGCAGCCTTGCCAAAAACATTCAGTACTTC. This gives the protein CTSSQEGSLAKNIQYF.

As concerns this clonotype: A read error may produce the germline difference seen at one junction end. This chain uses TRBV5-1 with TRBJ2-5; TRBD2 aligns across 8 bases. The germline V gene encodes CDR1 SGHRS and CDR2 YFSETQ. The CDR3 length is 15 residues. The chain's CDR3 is CASSLVAGGGETQYF. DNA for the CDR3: TGCGCTAGCAGCTTGGTTGCGGGGGGTGGAGAGACCCAGTACTTC.